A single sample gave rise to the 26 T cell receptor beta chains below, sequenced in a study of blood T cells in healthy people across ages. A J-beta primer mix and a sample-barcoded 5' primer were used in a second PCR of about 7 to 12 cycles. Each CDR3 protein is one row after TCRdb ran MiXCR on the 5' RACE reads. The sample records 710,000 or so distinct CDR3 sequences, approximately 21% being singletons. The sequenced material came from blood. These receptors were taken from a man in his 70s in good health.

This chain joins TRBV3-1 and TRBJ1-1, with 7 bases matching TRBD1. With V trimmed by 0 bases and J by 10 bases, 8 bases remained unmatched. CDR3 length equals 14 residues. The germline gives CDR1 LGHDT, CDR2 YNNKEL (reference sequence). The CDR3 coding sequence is TGTGCCAGCAGCCAAGATGGACAGGCTCAAGGAGCTTTCTTT. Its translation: CASSQDGQAQGAFF. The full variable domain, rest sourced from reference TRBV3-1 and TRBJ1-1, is DTAVSQTPKYLVTQMGNDKSIKCEQNLGHDTMYWYKQDSKKFLKIMFSYNNKELIINETVPNRFSPKSPDKAHLNLHINSLELGDSAVYFCASSQDGQAQGAFFGQGTRLTVV.

CDR3 bases: TGCGCCAGCAGCCCTGGACTAGCGGGGGGACTCTCCTACGAGCAGTACTTC. It is translated as CASSPGLAGGLSYEQYF. The rearrangement links TRBV5-1 to TRBJ2-7; 14 bases align to TRBD2. The CDR3 has 17 residues. With 4 bases clipped from V and 0 bases from J, the junction kept 6 bases outside the gene matches. Germline-derived CDR1 and CDR2 are SGHRS and YFSETQ. The full variable domain, completed using reference TRBV5-1 and TRBJ2-7, is KAGVTQTPRYLIKTRGQQVTLSCSPISGHRSVSWYQQTPGQGLQFLFEYFSETQRNKGNFPGRFSGRQFSNSRSEMNVSTLELGDSALYLCASSPGLAGGLSYEQYFGPGTRLTVT.

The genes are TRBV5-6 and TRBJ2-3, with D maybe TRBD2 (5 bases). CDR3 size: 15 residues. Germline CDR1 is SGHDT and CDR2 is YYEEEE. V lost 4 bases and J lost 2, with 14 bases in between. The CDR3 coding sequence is TGTGCCAGCAGCCATAACCCGGGGTCCACAGATACGCAGTATTTT. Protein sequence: CASSHNPGSTDTQYF.

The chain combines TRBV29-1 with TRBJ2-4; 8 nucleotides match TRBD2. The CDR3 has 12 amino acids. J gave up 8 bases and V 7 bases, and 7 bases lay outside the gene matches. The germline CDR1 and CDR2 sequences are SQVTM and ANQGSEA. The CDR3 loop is CSAGLVGDIQYF. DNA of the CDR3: TGCAGCGCGGGACTAGTGGGAGACATTCAGTACTTC. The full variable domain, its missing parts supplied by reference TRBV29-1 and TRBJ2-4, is SAVISQKPSRDICQRGTSLTIQCQVDSQVTMMFWYRQQPGQSLTLIATANQGSEATYESGFVIDKFPISRPNLTFSTLTVSNMSPEDSSIYLCSAGLVGDIQYFGAGTRLSVL.

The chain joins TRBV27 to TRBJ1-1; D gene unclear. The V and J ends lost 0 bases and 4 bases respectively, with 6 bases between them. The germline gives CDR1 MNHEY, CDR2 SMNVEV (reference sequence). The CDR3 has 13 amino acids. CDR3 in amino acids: CASSLSTSTEAFF. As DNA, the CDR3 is TGTGCCAGCAGTTTATCTACGAGCACTGAAGCTTTCTTT.

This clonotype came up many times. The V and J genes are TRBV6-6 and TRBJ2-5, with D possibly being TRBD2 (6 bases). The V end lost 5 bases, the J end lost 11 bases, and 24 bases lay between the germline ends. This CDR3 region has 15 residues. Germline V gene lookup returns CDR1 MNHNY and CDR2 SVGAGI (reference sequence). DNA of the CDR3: TGTGCCAGCAGTATGGGCGGCGCCGCTCCTCGGGAGCAGTACTTC. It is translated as CASSMGGAAPREQYF.

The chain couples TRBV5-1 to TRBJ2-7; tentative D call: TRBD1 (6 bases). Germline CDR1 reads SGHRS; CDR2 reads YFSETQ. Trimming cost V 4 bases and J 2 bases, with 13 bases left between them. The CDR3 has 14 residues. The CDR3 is CASSVSTGTYEQYF. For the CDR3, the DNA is TGCGCCAGCAGCGTATCAACAGGGACCTACGAGCAGTACTTC.

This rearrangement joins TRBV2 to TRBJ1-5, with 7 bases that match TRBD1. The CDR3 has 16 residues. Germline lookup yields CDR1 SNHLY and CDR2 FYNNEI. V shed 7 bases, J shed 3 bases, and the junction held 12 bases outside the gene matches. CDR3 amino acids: CASKRQGKGSNQPQHF. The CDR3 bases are TGTGCCAGCAAAAGACAGGGTAAGGGTTCCAATCAGCCCCAGCATTTT.

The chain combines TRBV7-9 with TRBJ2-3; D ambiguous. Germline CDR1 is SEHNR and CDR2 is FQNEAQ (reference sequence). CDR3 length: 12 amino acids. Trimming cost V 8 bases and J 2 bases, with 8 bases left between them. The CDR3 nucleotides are TGTGCCAGCGGGGAAATCACAGATACGCAGTATTTT. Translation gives CASGEITDTQYF.

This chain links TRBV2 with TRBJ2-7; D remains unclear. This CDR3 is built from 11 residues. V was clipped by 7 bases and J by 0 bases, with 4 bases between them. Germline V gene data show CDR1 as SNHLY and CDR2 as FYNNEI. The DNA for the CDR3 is TGTGCCAGCACAGTCTCCTACGAGCAGTACTTC. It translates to CASTVSYEQYF.

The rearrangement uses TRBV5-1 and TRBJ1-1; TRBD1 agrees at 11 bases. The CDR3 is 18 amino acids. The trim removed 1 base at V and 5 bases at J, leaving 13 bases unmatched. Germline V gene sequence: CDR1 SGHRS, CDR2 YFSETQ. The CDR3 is CASSLWGPRGQGVTEAFF. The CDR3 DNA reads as TGCGCCAGCAGCTTGTGGGGGCCCCGGGGACAGGGGGTAACTGAAGCTTTCTTT.

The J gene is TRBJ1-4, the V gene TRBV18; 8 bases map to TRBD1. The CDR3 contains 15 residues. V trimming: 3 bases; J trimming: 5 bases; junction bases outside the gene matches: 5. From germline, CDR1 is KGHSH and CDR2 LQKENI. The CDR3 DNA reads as TGTGCCAGCTCACCGACAGGGGCCGTCAATGAAAAACTGTTTTTT. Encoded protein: CASSPTGAVNEKLFF. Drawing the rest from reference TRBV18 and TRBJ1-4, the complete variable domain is NAGVMQNPRHLVRRRGQEARLRCSPMKGHSHVYWYRQLPEEGLKFMVYLQKENIIDESGMPKERFSAEFPKEGPSILRIQQVVRGDSAAYFCASSPTGAVNEKLFFGSGTQLSVL.

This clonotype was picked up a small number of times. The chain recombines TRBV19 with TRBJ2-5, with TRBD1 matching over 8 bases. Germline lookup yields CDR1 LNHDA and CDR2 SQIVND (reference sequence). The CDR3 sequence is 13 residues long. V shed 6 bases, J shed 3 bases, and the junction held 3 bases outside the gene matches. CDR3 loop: CASRAGGEETQYF. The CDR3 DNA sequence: TGTGCCAGTAGGGCAGGGGGCGAAGAGACCCAGTACTTC.

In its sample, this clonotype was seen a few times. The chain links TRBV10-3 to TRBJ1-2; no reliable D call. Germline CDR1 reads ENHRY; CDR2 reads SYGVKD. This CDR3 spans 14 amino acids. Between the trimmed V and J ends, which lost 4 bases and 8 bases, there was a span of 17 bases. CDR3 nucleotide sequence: TGTGCCATCAGTGCGGACGTCAGACTCGGGGGCTACACCTTC. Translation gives CAISADVRLGGYTF.

CDR3 DNA: TGTGCCAGCAGCTTAGGGTCCTCCACAGGGCTGAGATATGGCTACACCTTC. Translation gives CASSLGSSTGLRYGYTF. The chain employs TRBV7-8 and TRBJ1-2, with TRBD1 as a possible D gene (6 bases). V was shortened by 1 base and J by 5 bases, with 20 bases between the two germline ends. This CDR3 has 17 residues. The germline V gene has CDR1 SGHVS and CDR2 FQNEAQ.

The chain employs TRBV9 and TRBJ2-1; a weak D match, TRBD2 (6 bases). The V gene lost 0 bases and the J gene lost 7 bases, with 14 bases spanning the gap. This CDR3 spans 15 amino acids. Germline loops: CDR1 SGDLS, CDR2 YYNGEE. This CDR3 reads CASSVEGGIGNEQFF. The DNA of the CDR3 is TGTGCCAGCAGCGTAGAGGGCGGGATAGGGAATGAGCAGTTCTTC. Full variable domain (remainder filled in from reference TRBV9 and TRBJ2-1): DSGVTQTPKHLITATGQRVTLRCSPRSGDLSVYWYQQSLDQGLQFLIQYYNGEERAKGNILERFSAQQFPDLHSELNLSSLELGDSALYFCASSVEGGIGNEQFFGPGTRLTVL.

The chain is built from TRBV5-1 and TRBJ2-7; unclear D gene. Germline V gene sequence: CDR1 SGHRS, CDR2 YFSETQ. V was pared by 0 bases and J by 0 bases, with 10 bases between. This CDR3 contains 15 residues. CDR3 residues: CASSLDGRRSYEQYF. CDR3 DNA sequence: TGCGCCAGCAGCTTGGATGGCAGACGCTCCTACGAGCAGTACTTC.

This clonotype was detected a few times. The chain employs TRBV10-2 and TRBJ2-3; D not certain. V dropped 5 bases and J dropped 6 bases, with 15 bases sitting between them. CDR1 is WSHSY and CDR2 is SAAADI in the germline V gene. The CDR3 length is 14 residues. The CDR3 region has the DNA TGCGCCAGCAGTCGGTTCCAAACTGGGGATACGCAGTATTTT. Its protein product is CASSRFQTGDTQYF.

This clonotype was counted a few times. The CDR3 region is CASSVDGSGNTIYF. CDR3 nucleotide sequence: TGCGCCAGCAGCGTGGACGGCTCTGGAAACACCATATATTTT. The chain has TRBV5-1 and TRBJ1-3; D unclear. The CDR3 spans 14 residues. V was trimmed by 4 bases and J by 0 bases, leaving 8 bases between them. From germline, CDR1 is SGHRS and CDR2 YFSETQ.

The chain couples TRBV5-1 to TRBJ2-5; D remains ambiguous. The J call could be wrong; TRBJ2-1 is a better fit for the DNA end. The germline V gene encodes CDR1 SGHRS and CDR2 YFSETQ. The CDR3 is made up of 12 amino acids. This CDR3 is CASSLGFGEQFF. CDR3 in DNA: TGCGCCAGCAGCTTGGGCTTCGGGGAGCAGTTCTTC.

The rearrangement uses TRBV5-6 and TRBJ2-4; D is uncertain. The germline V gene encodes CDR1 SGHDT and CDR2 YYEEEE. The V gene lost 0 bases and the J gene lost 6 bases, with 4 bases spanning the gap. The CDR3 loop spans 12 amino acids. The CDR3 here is CASSLELNIQYF. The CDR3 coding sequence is TGTGCCAGCAGCTTGGAGTTAAACATTCAGTACTTC.

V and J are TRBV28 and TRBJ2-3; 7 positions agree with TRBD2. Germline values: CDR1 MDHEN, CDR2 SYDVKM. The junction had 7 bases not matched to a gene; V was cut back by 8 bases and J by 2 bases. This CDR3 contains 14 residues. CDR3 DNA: TGTGCCAGCGGGACGGGGGGACCCACAGATACGCAGTATTTT. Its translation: CASGTGGPTDTQYF.

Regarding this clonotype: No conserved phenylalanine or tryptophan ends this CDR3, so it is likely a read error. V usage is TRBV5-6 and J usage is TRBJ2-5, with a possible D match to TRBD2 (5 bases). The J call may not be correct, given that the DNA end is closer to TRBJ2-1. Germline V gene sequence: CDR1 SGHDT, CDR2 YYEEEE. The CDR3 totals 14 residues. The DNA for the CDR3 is TGTGCCAGCAGCTATGGGCGGCGGGACAATGAGCAGTTCCTC. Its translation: CASSYGRRDNEQFL.

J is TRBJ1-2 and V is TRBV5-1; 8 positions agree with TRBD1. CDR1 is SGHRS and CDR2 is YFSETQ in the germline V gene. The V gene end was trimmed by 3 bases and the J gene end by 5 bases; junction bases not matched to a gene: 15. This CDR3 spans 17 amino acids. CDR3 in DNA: TGCGCCAGCAGCTCTCCGAACGGACCAGACAGGGGTTATGGCTACACCTTC. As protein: CASSSPNGPDRGYGYTF.

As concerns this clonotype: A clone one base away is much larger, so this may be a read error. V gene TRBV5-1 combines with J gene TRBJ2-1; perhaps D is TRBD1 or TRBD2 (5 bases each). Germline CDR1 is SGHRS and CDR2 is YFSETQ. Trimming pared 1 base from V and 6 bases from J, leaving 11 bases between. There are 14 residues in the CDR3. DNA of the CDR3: TGCGCCAGCAGCTTGCGGGGCCCTTCCAATGAGCAGTTCTTC. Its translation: CASSLRGPSNEQFF.

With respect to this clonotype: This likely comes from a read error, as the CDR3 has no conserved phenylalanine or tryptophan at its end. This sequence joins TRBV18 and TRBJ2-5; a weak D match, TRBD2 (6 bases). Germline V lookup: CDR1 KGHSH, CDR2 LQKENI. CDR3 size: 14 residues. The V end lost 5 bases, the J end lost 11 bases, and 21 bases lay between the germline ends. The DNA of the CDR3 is TGTGCCAGCTCATCAGGACGGAGATCCCGGGAGCAGTACGTC. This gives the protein CASSSGRRSREQYV.